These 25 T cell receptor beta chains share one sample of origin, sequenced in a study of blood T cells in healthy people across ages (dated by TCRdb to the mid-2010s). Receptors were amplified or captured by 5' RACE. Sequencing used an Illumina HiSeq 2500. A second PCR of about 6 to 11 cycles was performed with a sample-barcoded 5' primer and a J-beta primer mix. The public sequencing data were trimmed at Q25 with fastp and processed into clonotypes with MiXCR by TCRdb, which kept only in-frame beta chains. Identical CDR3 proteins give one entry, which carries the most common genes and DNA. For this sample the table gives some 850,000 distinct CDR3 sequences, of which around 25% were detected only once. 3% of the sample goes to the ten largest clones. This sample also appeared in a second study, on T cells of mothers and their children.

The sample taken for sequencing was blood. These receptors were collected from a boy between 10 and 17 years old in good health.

In DNA form, the CDR3 reads TGTGCCAGCAGGAAGCAGGGGAAAGAATACAATGAGCAGTTCTTC. As protein: CASRKQGKEYNEQFF. The chain combines TRBV12-3 or TRBV12-4 with TRBJ2-7; a weak D match, TRBD1 (6 bases). The DNA end is a closer match to TRBJ2-1, so the J assignment may be wrong. CDR3 size: 15 residues.

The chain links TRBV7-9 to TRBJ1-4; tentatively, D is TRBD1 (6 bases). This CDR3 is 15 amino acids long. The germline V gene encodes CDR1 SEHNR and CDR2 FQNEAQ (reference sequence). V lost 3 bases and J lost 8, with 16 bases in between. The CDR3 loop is CASSFVGRGGEKLFF. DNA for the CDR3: TGTGCCAGCAGCTTTGTTGGCAGGGGTGGCGAAAAACTGTTTTTT.

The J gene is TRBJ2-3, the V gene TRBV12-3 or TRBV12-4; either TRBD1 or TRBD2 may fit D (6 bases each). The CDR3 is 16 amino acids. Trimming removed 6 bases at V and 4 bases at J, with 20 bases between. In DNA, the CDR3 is TGTGCCAGCAGCAACGAAGTTCCCGGGGGCGCAGATACGCAGTATTTT. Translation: CASSNEVPGGADTQYF.

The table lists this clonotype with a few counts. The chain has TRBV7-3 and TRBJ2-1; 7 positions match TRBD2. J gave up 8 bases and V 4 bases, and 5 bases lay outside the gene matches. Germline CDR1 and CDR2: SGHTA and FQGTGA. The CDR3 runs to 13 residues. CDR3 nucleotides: TGTGCCAGCAGCTCTTACCGGGGGGATGAGCAGTTCTTC. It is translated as CASSSYRGDEQFF.

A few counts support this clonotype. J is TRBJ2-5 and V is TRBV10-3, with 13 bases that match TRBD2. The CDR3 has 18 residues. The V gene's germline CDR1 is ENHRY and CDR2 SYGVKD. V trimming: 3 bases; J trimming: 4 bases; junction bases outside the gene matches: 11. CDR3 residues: CAISDRLAGGPGGETQYF. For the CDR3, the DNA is TGTGCCATCAGTGATCGACTAGCGGGGGGCCCCGGGGGAGAGACCCAGTACTTC.

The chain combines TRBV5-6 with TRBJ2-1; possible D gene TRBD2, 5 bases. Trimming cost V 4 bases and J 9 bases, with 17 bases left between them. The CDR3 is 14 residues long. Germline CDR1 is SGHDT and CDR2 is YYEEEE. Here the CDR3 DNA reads TGTGCCAGCAGCCCAAAACAGTCGAGGGTTGAGCAGTTCTTC. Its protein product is CASSPKQSRVEQFF.

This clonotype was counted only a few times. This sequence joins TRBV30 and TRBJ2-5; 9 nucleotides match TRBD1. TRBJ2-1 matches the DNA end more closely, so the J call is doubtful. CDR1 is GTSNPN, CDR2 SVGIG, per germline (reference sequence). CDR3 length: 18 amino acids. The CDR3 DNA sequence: TGTGCCTGGAGGCCGGGACAGGGATTTGGCGGGGGCTACAATGAGCAGTTCTTC. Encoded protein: CAWRPGQGFGGGYNEQFF.

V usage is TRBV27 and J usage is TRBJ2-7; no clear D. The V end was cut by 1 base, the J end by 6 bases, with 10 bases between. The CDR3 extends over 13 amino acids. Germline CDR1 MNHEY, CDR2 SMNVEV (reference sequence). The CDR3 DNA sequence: TGTGCCAGCAGTTTATTAAGGAGTTCCGAGCAGTACTTC. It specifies CASSLLRSSEQYF.

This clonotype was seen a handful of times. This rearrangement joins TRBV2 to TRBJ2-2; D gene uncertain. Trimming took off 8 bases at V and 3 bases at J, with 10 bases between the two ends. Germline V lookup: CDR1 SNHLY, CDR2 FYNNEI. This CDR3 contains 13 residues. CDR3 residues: CASVITYTGELFF. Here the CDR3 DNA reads TGTGCCAGCGTAATCACCTACACCGGGGAGCTGTTTTTT.

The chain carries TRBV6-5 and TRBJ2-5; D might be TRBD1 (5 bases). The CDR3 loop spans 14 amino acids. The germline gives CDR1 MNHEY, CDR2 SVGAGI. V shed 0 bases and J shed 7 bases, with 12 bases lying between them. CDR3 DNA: TGTGCCAGCAGTTACTCGGGGAATCAGGGGACCCAGTACTTC. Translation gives CASSYSGNQGTQYF.

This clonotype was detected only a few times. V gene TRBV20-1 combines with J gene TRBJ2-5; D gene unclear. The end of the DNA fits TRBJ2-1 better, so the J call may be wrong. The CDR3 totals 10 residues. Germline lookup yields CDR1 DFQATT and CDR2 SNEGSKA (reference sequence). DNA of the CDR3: TGCAGTGCCGCCCCGCTAGGACAGTTCTTC. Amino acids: CSAAPLGQFF.

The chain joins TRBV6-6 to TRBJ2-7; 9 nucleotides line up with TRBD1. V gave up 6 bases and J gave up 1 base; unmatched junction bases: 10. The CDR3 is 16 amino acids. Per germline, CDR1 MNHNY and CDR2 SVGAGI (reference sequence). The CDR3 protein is CASSQGQGGSSYEQYF. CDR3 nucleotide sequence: TGTGCCAGCAGCCAGGGACAGGGAGGATCTTCCTACGAGCAGTACTTC.

CDR3 protein: CAWSAGQNTGELFF. In nucleotides, the CDR3 is TGTGCCTGGAGTGCGGGACAGAACACCGGGGAGCTGTTTTTT. The chain couples TRBV30 to TRBJ2-2; D is possibly TRBD1 (6 bases). CDR1 and CDR2 from the germline V gene are GTSNPN and SVGIG (reference sequence). The V and J ends lost 1 base and 1 base respectively, with 7 bases between them. The CDR3 covers 14 residues. The whole variable domain, filled in from reference TRBV30 and TRBJ2-2, reads SQTIHQWPATLVQPVGSPLSLECTVEGTSNPNLYWYRQAAGRGLQLLFYSVGIGQISSEVPQNLSASRPQDRQFILSSKKLLLSDSGFYLCAWSAGQNTGELFFGEGSRLTVL.

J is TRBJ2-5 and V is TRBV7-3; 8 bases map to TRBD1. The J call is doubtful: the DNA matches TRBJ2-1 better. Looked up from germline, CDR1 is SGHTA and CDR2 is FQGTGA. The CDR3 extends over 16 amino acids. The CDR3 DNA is TGTGCCAGCAGCTTAAGCGCCGGGACAGGTTACAATGAGCAGTTCTTC. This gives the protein CASSLSAGTGYNEQFF.

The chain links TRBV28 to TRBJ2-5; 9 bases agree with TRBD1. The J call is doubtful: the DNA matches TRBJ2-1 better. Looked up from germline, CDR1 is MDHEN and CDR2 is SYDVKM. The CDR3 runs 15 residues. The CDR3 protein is CASSFWDRDPPGQFF. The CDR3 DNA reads TGTGCCAGCAGTTTCTGGGACAGGGATCCCCCGGGGCAGTTCTTC.

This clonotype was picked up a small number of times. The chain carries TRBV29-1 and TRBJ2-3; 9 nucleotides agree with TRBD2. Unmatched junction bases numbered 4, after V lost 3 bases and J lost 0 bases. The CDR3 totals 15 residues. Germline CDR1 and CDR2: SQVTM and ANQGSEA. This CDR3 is CSVDGLAGSTDTQYF. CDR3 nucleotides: TGCAGCGTTGACGGGCTAGCGGGGAGCACAGATACGCAGTATTTT.

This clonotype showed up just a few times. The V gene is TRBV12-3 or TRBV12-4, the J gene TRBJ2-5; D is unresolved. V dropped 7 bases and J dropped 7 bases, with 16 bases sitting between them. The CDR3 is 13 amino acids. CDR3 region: CASTPTSVGTQYF. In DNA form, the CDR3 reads TGTGCCAGCACCCCTACCTCGGTTGGGACCCAGTACTTC.

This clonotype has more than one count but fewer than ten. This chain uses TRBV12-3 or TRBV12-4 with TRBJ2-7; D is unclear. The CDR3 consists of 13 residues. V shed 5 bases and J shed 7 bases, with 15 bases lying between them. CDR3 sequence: CASSPGPRLEQYF. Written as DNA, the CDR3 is TGTGCCAGCAGTCCCGGGCCCCGTTTGGAGCAGTACTTC.

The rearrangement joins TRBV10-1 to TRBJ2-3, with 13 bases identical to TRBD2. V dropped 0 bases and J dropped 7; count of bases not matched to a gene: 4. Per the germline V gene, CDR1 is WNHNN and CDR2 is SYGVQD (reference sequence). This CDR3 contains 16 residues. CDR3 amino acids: CASSESGTSGANTQYF. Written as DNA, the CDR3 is TGCGCCAGCAGTGAGTCAGGGACTAGCGGGGCAAATACGCAGTATTTT.

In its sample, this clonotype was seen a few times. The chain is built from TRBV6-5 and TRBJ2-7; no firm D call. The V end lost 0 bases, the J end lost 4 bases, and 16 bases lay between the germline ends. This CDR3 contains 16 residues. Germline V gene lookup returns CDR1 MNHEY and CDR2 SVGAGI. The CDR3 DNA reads TGTGCCAGCAGTTACTCGATGGCTGCCTCAAGGTACGAGCAGTACTTC. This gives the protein CASSYSMAASRYEQYF.

CDR3 protein: CASSLVAGLRGYTF. As DNA, the CDR3 is TGCGCCAGCAGCTTGGTGGCCGGGCTCCGAGGCTACACCTTC. This chain connects TRBV5-1 to TRBJ1-2; no firm D call. Between the trimmed V and J ends, which lost 0 bases and 8 bases, there was a span of 14 bases. The CDR3 contains 14 residues. Germline V gives CDR1 SGHRS, CDR2 YFSETQ. Complete variable domain (other parts from reference TRBV5-1 and TRBJ1-2): KAGVTQTPRYLIKTRGQQVTLSCSPISGHRSVSWYQQTPGQGLQFLFEYFSETQRNKGNFPGRFSGRQFSNSRSEMNVSTLELGDSALYLCASSLVAGLRGYTFGSGTRLTVV.

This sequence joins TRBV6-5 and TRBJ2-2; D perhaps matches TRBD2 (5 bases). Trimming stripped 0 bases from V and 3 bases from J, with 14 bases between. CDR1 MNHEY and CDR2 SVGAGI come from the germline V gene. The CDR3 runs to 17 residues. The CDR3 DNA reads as TGTGCCAGCAGTTACTCGTTAGCGTCTGTGGACACCGGGGAGCTGTTTTTT. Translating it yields CASSYSLASVDTGELFF.

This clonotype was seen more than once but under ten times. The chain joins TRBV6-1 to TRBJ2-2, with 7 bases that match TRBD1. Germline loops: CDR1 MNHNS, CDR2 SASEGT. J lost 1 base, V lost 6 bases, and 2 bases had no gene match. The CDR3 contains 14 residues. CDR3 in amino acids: CASRGQRNTGELFF. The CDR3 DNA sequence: TGTGCCAGCAGGGGACAGCGGAACACCGGGGAGCTGTTTTTT.

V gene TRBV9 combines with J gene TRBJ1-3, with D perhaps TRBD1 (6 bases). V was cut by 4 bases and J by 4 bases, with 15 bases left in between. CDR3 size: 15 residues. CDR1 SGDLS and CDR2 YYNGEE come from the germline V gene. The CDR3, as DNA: TGTGCCAGCAGCCCATCCCAGGGGAGAGGAAACACCATATATTTT. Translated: CASSPSQGRGNTIYF.

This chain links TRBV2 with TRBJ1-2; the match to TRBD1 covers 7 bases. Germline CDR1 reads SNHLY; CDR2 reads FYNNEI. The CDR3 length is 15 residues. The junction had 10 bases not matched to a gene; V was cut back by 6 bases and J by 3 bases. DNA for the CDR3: TGTGCCAGCAGAGCCGGGTTTAGGGGGCACTATGGCTACACCTTC. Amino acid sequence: CASRAGFRGHYGYTF.